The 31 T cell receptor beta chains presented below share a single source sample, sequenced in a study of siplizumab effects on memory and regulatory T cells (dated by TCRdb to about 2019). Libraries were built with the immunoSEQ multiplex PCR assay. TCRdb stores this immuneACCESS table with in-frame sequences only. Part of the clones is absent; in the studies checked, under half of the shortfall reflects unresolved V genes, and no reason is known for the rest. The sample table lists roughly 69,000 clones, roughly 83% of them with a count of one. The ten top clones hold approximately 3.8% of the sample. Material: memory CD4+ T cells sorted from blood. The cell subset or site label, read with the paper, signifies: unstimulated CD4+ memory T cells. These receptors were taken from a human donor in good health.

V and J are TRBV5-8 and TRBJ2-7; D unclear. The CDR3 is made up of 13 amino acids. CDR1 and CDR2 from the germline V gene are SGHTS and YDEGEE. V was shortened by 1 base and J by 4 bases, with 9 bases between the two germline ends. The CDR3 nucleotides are TGTGCCAGCAGCTTGACAGCCTTTTACGAGCAGTACTTC. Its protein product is CASSLTAFYEQYF.

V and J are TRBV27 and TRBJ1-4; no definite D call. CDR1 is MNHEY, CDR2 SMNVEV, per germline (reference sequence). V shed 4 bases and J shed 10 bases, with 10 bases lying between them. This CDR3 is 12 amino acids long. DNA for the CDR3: TGTGCCAGCAGTTCAAGACTGGGAAAACTGTTTTTT. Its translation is CASSSRLGKLFF. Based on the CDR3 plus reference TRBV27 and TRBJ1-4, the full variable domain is EAQVTQNPRYLITVTGKKLTVTCSQNMNHEYMSWYRQDPGLGLRQIYYSMNVEVTDKGDVPEGYKVSRKEKRNFPLILESPSPNQTSLYFCASSSRLGKLFFGSGTQLSVL.

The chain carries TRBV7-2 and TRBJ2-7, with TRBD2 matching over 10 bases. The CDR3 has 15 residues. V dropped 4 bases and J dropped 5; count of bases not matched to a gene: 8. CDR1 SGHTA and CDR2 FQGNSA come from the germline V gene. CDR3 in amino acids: CASSWGSGRANEQYF. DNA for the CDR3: TGTGCCAGCAGCTGGGGGAGCGGGAGGGCCAACGAGCAGTACTTC. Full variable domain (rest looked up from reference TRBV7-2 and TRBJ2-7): GAGVSQSPSNKVTEKGKDVELRCDPISGHTALYWYRQSLGQGLEFLIYFQGNSAPDKSGLPSDRFSAERTGGSVSTLTIQRTQQEDSAVYLCASSWGSGRANEQYFGPGTRLTVT.

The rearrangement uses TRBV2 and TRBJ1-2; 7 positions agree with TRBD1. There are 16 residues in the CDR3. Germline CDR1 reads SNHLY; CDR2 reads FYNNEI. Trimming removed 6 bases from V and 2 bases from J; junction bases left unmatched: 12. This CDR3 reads CASSESSGTANYGYTF. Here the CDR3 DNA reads TGTGCCAGCAGCGAATCATCCGGGACAGCCAACTATGGCTACACCTTC. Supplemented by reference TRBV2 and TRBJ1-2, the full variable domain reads EPEVTQTPSHQVTQMGQEVILRCVPISNHLYFYWYRQILGQKVEFLVSFYNNEISEKSEIFDDQFSVERPDGSNFTLKIRSTKLEDSAMYFCASSESSGTANYGYTFGSGTRLTVV.

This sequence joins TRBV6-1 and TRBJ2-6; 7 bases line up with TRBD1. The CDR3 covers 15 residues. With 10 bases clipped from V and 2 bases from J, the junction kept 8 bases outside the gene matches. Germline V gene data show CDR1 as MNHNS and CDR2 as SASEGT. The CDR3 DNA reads TGTGCCACCGTACAGGGGTCAGCTGGGGCCAACGTCCTGACTTTC. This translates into CATVQGSAGANVLTF.

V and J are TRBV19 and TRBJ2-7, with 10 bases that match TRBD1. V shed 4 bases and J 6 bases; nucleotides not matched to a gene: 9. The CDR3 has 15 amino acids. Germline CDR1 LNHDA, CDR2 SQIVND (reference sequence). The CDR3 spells CASSTNPGTGAEQYF. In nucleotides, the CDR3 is TGTGCCAGTAGTACCAATCCCGGGACAGGGGCCGAGCAGTACTTC.

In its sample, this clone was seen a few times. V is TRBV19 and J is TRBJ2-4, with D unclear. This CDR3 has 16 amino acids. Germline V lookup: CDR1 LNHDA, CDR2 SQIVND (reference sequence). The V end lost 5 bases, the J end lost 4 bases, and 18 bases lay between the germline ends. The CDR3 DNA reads TGTGCCAGTAGTGTCCCCCGGACGGCCGGTAAAAACATTCAGTACTTC. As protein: CASSVPRTAGKNIQYF.

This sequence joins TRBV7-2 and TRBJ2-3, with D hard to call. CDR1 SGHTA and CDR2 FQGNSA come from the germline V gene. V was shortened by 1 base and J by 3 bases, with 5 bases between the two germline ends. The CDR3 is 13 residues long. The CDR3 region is CASSLVWTDTQYF. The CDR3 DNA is TGTGCCAGCAGCTTAGTTTGGACAGATACGCAGTATTTT.

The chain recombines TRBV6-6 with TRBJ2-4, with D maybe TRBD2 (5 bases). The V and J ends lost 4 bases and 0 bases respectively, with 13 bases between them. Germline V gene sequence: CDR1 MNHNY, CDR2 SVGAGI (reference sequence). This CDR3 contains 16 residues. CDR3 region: CASSSPGELAKNIQYF. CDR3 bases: TGTGCCAGCAGTTCCCCCGGGGAATTAGCCAAAAACATTCAGTACTTC.

This chain's CDR3 is CASSRDRYTGELFF. The CDR3 DNA sequence: TGTGCCAGCAGTAGGGACAGGTACACCGGGGAGCTGTTTTTT. The genes are TRBV2 and TRBJ2-2; 8 nucleotides line up with TRBD1. Per germline, CDR1 SNHLY and CDR2 FYNNEI. Trimming took 5 bases from V and 3 from J; bases not matched to a gene: 2. This CDR3 contains 14 residues.

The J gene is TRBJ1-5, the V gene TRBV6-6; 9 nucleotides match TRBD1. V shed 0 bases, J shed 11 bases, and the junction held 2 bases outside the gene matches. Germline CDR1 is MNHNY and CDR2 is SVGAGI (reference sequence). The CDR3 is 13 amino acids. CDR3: CASSYSGDRAQHF. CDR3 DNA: TGTGCCAGCAGTTACTCGGGGGACAGGGCCCAGCATTTT.

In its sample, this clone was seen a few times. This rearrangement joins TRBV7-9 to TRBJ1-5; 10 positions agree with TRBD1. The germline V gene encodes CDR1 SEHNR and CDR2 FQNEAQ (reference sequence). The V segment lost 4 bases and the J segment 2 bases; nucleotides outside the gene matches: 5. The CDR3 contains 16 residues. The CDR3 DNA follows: TGTGCCAGCAGCTCCGGGACAGGGGCGGGCAATCAGCCCCAGCATTTT. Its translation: CASSSGTGAGNQPQHF. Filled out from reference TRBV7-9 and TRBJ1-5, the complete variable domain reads DTGVSQNPRHKITKRGQNVTFRCDPISEHNRLYWYRQTLGQGPEFLTYFQNEAQLEKSRLLSDRFSAERPKGSFSTLEIQRTEQGDSAMYLCASSSGTGAGNQPQHFGDGTRLSIL.

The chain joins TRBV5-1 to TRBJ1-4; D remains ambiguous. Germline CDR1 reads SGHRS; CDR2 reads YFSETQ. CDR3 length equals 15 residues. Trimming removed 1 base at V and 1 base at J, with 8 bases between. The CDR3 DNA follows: TGCGCCAGCAGCTTGCAATTTGAAACTAATGAAAAACTGTTTTTT. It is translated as CASSLQFETNEKLFF. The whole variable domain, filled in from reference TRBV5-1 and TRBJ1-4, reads KAGVTQTPRYLIKTRGQQVTLSCSPISGHRSVSWYQQTPGQGLQFLFEYFSETQRNKGNFPGRFSGRQFSNSRSEMNVSTLELGDSALYLCASSLQFETNEKLFFGSGTQLSVL.

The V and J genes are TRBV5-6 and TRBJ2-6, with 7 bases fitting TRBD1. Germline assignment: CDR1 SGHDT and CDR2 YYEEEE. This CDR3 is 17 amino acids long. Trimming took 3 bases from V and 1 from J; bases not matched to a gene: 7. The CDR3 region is CASSSLTGQSGANVLTF. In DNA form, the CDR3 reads TGTGCCAGCAGCTCGTTGACAGGGCAATCTGGGGCCAACGTCCTGACTTTC.

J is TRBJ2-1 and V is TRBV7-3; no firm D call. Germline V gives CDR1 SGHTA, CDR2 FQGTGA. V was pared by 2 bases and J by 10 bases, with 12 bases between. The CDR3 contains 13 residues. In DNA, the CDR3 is TGTGCCAGCAGCTTATCAGTTTTTGGCGAGCAGTTCTTC. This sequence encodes CASSLSVFGEQFF.

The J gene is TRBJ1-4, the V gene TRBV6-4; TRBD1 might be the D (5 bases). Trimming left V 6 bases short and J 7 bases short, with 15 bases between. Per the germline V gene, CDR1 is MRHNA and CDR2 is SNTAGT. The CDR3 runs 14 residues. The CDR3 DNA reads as TGTGCCAGCAGGAAAGGGGACGGGGCTGAAAAACTGTTTTTT. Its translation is CASRKGDGAEKLFF.

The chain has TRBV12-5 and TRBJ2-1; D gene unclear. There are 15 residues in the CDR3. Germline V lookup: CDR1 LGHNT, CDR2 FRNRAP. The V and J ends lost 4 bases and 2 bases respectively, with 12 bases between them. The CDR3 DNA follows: TGTGCTAGTGGTTCCGGACGGGCGCCCTACAATGAGCAGTTCTTC. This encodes CASGSGRAPYNEQFF.

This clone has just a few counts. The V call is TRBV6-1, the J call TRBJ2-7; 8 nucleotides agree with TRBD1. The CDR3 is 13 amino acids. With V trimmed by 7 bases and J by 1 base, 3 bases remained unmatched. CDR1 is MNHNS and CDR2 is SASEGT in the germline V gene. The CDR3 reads CASTGQVSYEQYF. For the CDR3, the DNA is TGTGCCAGCACGGGACAGGTATCCTACGAGCAGTACTTC.

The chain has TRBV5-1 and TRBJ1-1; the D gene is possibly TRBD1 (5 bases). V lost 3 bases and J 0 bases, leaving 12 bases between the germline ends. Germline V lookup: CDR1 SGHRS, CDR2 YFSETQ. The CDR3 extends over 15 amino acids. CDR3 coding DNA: TGCGCCAGCAGCTGGGGGGACTCCCTGAACACTGAAGCTTTCTTT. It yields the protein CASSWGDSLNTEAFF.

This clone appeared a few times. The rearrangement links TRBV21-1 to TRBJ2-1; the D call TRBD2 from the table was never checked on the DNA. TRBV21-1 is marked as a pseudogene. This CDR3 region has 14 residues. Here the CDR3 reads CASRRREGRNEQFF. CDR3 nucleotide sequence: TGTGCCAGCAGAAGGCGGGAGGGCCGTAATGAGCAGTTCTTC.

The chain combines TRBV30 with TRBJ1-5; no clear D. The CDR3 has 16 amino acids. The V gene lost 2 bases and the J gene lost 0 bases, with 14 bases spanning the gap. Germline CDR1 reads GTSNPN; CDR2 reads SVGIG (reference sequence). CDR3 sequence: CAWSRSGLYSNQPQHF. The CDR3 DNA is TGTGCCTGGAGTCGATCGGGCCTCTATAGCAATCAGCCCCAGCATTTT.

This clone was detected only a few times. CDR3 nucleotides: TGTGCCAGCAGTTACTCACCGGACAGGGTGACTGAAGCTTTCTTT. The encoded protein is CASSYSPDRVTEAFF. V is TRBV6-5 and J is TRBJ1-1; 8 nucleotides line up with TRBD1. Germline CDR1 reads MNHEY; CDR2 reads SVGAGI. CDR3 length equals 15 residues. V gave up 0 bases and J gave up 5 bases; unmatched junction bases: 5.

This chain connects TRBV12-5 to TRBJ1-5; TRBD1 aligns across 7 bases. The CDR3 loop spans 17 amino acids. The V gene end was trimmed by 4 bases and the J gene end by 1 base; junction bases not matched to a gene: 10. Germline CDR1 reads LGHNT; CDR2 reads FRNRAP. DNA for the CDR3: TGTGCTAGTGGTTCAGGGGGGGGTTCATCGAGCAATCAGCCCCAGCATTTT. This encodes CASGSGGGSSSNQPQHF.

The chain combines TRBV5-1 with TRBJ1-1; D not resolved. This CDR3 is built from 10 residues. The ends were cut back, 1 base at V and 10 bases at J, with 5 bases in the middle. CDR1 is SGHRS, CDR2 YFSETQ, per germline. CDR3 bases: TGCGCCAGCAGCTTGAAGAGAGCTTTCTTT. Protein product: CASSLKRAFF. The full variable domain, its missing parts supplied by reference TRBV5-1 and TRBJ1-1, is KAGVTQTPRYLIKTRGQQVTLSCSPISGHRSVSWYQQTPGQGLQFLFEYFSETQRNKGNFPGRFSGRQFSNSRSEMNVSTLELGDSALYLCASSLKRAFFGQGTRLTVV.

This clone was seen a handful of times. The CDR3 DNA sequence: TGTGCCAGCAGTGAAGGAAGGACAGGGGCCTACGAGCAGTACTTC. Amino acid sequence: CASSEGRTGAYEQYF. The chain couples TRBV2 to TRBJ2-7; TRBD1 agrees at 9 bases. The V and J ends lost 1 base and 2 bases, in that order; junction bases with no gene match: 3. The CDR3 has 15 amino acids. Germline loops: CDR1 SNHLY, CDR2 FYNNEI.

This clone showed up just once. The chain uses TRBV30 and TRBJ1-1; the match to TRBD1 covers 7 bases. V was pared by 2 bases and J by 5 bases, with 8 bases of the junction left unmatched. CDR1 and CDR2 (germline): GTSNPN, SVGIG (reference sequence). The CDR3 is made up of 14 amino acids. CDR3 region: CAWSLDRAGTEAFF. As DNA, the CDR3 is TGTGCCTGGAGTCTTGACAGGGCGGGGACTGAAGCTTTCTTT. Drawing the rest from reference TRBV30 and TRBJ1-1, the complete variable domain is SQTIHQWPATLVQPVGSPLSLECTVEGTSNPNLYWYRQAAGRGLQLLFYSVGIGQISSEVPQNLSASRPQDRQFILSSKKLLLSDSGFYLCAWSLDRAGTEAFFGQGTRLTVV.

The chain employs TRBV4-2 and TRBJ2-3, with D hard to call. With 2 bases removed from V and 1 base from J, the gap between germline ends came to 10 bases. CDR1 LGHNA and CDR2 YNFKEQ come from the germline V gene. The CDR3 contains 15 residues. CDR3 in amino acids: CASSQSGSGTDTQYF. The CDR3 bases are TGTGCCAGCAGCCAATCCGGGTCAGGCACAGATACGCAGTATTTT.

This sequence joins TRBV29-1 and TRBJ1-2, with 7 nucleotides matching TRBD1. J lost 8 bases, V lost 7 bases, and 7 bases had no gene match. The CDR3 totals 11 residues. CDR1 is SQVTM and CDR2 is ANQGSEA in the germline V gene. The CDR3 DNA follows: TGCAGCGCCCAAGGGGGCCGGGGCTACACCTTC. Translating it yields CSAQGGRGYTF.

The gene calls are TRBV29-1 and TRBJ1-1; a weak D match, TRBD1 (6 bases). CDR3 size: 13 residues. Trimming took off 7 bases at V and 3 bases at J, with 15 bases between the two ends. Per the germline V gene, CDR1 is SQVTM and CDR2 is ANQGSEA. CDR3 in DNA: TGCAGCGCCGTACAGGGAACCTACACTGAAGCTTTCTTT. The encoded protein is CSAVQGTYTEAFF.

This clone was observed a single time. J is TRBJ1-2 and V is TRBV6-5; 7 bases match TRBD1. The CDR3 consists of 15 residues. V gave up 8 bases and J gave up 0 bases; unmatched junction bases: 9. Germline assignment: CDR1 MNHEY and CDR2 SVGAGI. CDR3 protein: CASLGGDRANYGYTF. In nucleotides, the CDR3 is TGTGCCAGCCTAGGAGGGGACAGAGCTAACTATGGCTACACCTTC.

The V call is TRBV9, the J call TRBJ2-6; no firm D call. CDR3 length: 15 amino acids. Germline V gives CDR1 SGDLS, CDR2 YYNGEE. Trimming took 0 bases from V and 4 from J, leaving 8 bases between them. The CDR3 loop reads CASSVAQPGANVLTF. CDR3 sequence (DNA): TGTGCCAGCAGCGTAGCTCAACCAGGGGCCAACGTCCTGACTTTC.